Listed here are 6 T cell receptor beta chains from one sample, sequenced in a study of T cell responses to AZD1222 COVID-19 vaccine. Sequencing was performed with immunoSEQ multiplex PCR; in TCRdb, only in-frame clones are kept and a portion is missing. Among about 78,000 clones listed, about 84% were seen once. This specimen consisted of peripheral blood, obtained on day 0 of AZD1222 vaccination. The receptors derive from an adult in good health.

The chain is built from TRBV3-1 (or the pseudogene TRBV3-2) and TRBJ2-2; D is unclear. V lost 6 bases and J 4 bases, leaving 15 bases between the germline ends. From germline, CDR1 is LGHDT and CDR2 YNNKEL (reference sequence). The CDR3 runs to 15 residues. CDR3 DNA: TGTGCCAGCAGTCAACGTGGATCCCCCACCGGGGAGCTGTTTTTT. Translated, it gives CASSQRGSPTGELFF.

The sample holds a few counts of this clone. The chain joins TRBV5-1 to TRBJ2-7, with TRBD2 identical over 10 bases. CDR3 length: 15 residues. Germline CDR1 is SGHRS and CDR2 is YFSETQ. With V trimmed by 4 bases and J by 0 bases, 4 bases remained unmatched. The CDR3 DNA reads as TGCGCCAGCAGCGTAGCGGGGGGCGTCTCCTACGAGCAGTACTTC. This encodes CASSVAGGVSYEQYF.

This clone is medium-sized (0.01 to 0.1%) in the sample. J is TRBJ1-5 and V is TRBV18; D ambiguous. Per germline, CDR1 KGHSH and CDR2 LQKENI. The CDR3 has 14 amino acids. V was pared by 2 bases and J by 4 bases, with 9 bases between. In nucleotides, the CDR3 is TGTGCCAGCTCACCAGGTAATAGGAATCAGCCCCAGCATTTT. It yields the protein CASSPGNRNQPQHF.

J is TRBJ2-5 and V is TRBV3-1 (or the pseudogene TRBV3-2), with 11 positions matching TRBD2. The CDR3 runs 16 residues. Germline CDR1 is LGHDT and CDR2 is YNNKEL (reference sequence). V shed 4 bases, J shed 1 base, and the junction held 5 bases outside the gene matches. For the CDR3, the DNA is TGTGCCAGCAGCCCGGGACTAGCGGACATCCAAGAGACCCAGTACTTC. Translation: CASSPGLADIQETQYF.

The V and J genes are TRBV5-6 and TRBJ2-3, with 9 bases lining up with TRBD1. V dropped 4 bases and J dropped 1; count of bases not matched to a gene: 7. Germline V gives CDR1 SGHDT, CDR2 YYEEEE. This CDR3 is built from 16 residues. The CDR3 DNA follows: TGTGCCAGCAGCATCCTACAGGGGGCCCGCACAGATACGCAGTATTTT. Its translation: CASSILQGARTDTQYF.

V is TRBV9 and J is TRBJ2-7; the D gene is possibly TRBD1 (6 bases). Per the germline V gene, CDR1 is SGDLS and CDR2 is YYNGEE. V lost 5 bases, J lost 0 bases, and 15 bases lay in between. The CDR3 has 15 amino acids. CDR3: CASSRQAASSYEQYF. In nucleotides, the CDR3 is TGTGCCAGCAGTCGACAGGCAGCTAGCTCCTACGAGCAGTACTTC.